This T cell receptor beta chain is drawn from a study of blood T cells in healthy people across ages (dated by TCRdb to between 2015 and 2016). Regarding the study in general: Template switching captured roughly one uniquely barcoded TCR beta cDNA molecule per two T cells in model experiments. To track age-related changes in TCR beta repertoire diversity, the study relied on deep sequencing normalized with unique cDNA molecular identifiers. The study analyzed two additional independent replicas of 1 million unique cDNA reads from the same blood draw for two donors, one aged 18 to 30 and one aged 80 or older. To avoid experimental bias, donors of different ages were distributed randomly across sequencing lanes. Four age groups were formed from the donors: young (average approximately 15 years), middle-aged (less than 40), aged (62) and long-lived (around 80). Overall study results and their limits: Estimates of total diversity based on one million sequenced T cells were considered lower bounds and underestimates. Because profiling used bulk unsorted PBMCs, naive and antigen-experienced compartments could not be compared conclusively. Observed TCR beta diversity per million T cells fell roughly linearly with age, and a significant reduction was already apparent by age approximately 40. Because the CMV infection status of the donors was unknown, age-related changes in expanded clonotypes may potentially have been confounded. The percentage of naive T cells measured by flow cytometry correlated strongly with observed TCR beta diversity. Compared with the aged group, the long-lived group had more naive CD4+ T cells, fewer expanded clones and increased TCR diversity, a pattern suggesting age selection.

Systemically healthy Caucasian individuals from Russia, 35 to 50 in total and aged roughly 6 to 100 years, were included as donors. Each donor gave roughly 11 milliliters of peripheral blood, drawn into EDTA-treated Vacutainer tubes. PBMCs were isolated by Ficoll-Paque density-gradient centrifugation, with at least 7 million obtained per sample. Total RNA, at least 5 micrograms per sample, was extracted from PBMCs with Trizol reagent. For every donor, flow cytometry on a PBMC aliquot measured the percentage of naive CD45RAhigh/CD27high T cells. The junction shows trimming of 4 bases on V and 1 base on J, plus 7 bases between the germline ends. Reading the germline V gene gives CDR1 SGHTA and CDR2 FQGNSA. The CDR3 runs 13 residues from the cysteine to the phenylalanine. This entry keeps only the CDR3 DNA: 39 bases, framed from base 1. Comments on this clonotype: Its antigen is still unknown. No quality values exist for individual bases; no much larger clone is one base distant.

Receptor libraries were prepared by 5' RACE. The listed sequencing device is Illumina HiSeq 2500. The second PCR ran for about 6 to 12 cycles and used a J-beta primer mix along with a sample-barcoded 5' primer. Each TCR beta cDNA molecule received a unique molecular identifier from a template-switch 5' adaptor carrying 12 random nucleotides. Each sample yielded at least 2.5 million CDR3-containing paired-end reads. First-strand cDNA was synthesized from all RNA with the Mint cDNA synthesis kit, primed by a TRBC-specific oligonucleotide. Following uracil-DNA glycosylase treatment, all cDNA underwent a first 18-cycle PCR with the universal primers M1SS and BC2_uni_R. Processing in the source paper ran as follows. Each sample was normalized by randomly selecting 1 million high-quality reads, each carrying a distinct molecular identifier. Reads with shared molecular identifiers were discarded instead of being binned into consensus sequences. MiTCR, set to a Q25 quality threshold and the strictest error-elimination algorithm, was used for CDR3 identification, clonotype clustering and error correction. A nonparametric unseen species model with Euler transformation was used to estimate a lower bound on total TCR beta diversity. Clones were called with MiXCR by TCRdb after fastp trimmed the public reads at Q25, and only in-frame beta chains were retained. Under each unique CDR3 protein, matching rows form one entry showing the most common genes and DNA. The V and J calls here are based on TCRdb, not the publication. The sample yields about 570,000 distinct CDR3 sequences; roughly 28% were counted once. The ten most abundant clones make up around 20% of the sample.

The sequenced sample was blood. This TCR was sampled from a woman in her 70s in good health. The V and J segments used are TRBV7-2 and TRBJ2-5, with the D gene uncertain. The DNA is TGTGCCAGCAGCTACGGAATCCAAGAGACCCAGTACTTC. The resulting protein is CASSYGIQETQYF.